These T cell receptor beta chains were read from a single sample in a study of shared clonotypes between healthy human individuals. Libraries were prepared by immunoSEQ multiplex PCR; TCRdb keeps only in-frame clonotypes and omits some of them. The data hold millions of clones, with more than 85% observed a single time. The sequencing input was naive CD4+ T cells from PBMCs. These receptor sequences come from a man younger than 30 in good health. Some clones in this sample may be carry-over from other donors' samples. CDR3s include the opening cysteine and the closing phenylalanine or tryptophan. A D gene is named only where the DNA matches it firmly. For some rows the clone size is stated as once, few or many, or as a class when expanded; others skip it.

CDR3 protein: CASSSPGRETQYF
CDR3 DNA: TGTGCCAGCAGCTCCCCGGGACGAGAGACCCAGTACTTC
V gene: TRBV5-4
D gene: .
J gene: TRBJ2-5
clone size: .

CDR3 protein: CASSLWWTSRGTGELFF
CDR3 DNA: TGTGCCAGCAGTTTATGGTGGACAAGCCGTGGCACCGGGGAGCTGTTTTTT
V gene: TRBV28
D gene: .
J gene: TRBJ2-2
clone size: once

CDR3 protein: CSVETRRGNPDTQYF
CDR3 DNA: TGCAGCGTGGAAACTCGGCGGGGGAACCCAGATACGCAGTATTTT
V gene: TRBV29-1
D gene: TRBD2
J gene: TRBJ2-3
clone size: .

CDR3 protein: CASSVGDRFSYEQYF
CDR3 DNA: TGTGCCAGCAGCGTAGGGGACAGATTCTCCTACGAGCAGTACTTC
V gene: TRBV9
D gene: TRBD1
J gene: TRBJ2-7
clone size: .

CDR3 protein: CATSRDRGPGLYGYTF
CDR3 DNA: TGTGCCACCAGCAGAGACCGGGGGCCGGGCCTTTATGGCTACACCTTC
V gene: TRBV15
D gene: .
J gene: TRBJ1-2
clone size: .

CDR3 protein: CASSSGTPRGEQYF
CDR3 DNA: TGCGCCAGCAGCTCTGGGACACCCCGAGGCGAGCAGTACTTC
V gene: TRBV5-1
D gene: .
J gene: TRBJ2-7
clone size: .

CDR3 protein: CASQGGANTGELFF
CDR3 DNA: TGCGCCTCACAGGGAGGCGCGAACACCGGGGAGCTGTTTTTT
V gene: TRBV5-1
D gene: .
J gene: TRBJ2-2
clone size: .

CDR3 protein: CASSFLAGPQETQYF
CDR3 DNA: TGCGCCAGCAGCTTTCTAGCGGGACCCCAAGAGACCCAGTACTTC
V gene: TRBV5-1
D gene: TRBD2
J gene: TRBJ2-5
clone size: .

CDR3 protein: CASSQHRDRGSNQPQHF
CDR3 DNA: TGTGCCAGCAGCCAGCACCGGGACAGGGGAAGCAATCAGCCCCAGCATTTT
V gene: TRBV4-2
D gene: TRBD1
J gene: TRBJ1-5
clone size: .

CDR3 protein: CASSPDGARTHIQYF
CDR3 DNA: TGTGCCAGCAGCCCCGATGGGGCAAGGACCCACATTCAGTACTTC
V gene: TRBV11-1
D gene: .
J gene: TRBJ2-4
clone size: .

CDR3 protein: CASRAGKLFF
CDR3 DNA: TGTGCCAGCCGTGCGGGAAAACTGTTTTTT
V gene: TRBV28
D gene: .
J gene: TRBJ1-4
clone size: .

CDR3 protein: CASSPRGGRAGYEQYF
CDR3 DNA: TGTGCCAGCAGTCCCCGCGGCGGGAGGGCCGGGTACGAGCAGTACTTC
V gene: TRBV5-4
D gene: TRBD2
J gene: TRBJ2-7
clone size: .

CDR3 protein: CASSFGGQGAYEQYF
CDR3 DNA: TGTGCCAGCAGCTTTGGGGGACAGGGAGCCTACGAGCAGTACTTC
V gene: TRBV11-2
D gene: TRBD1
J gene: TRBJ2-7
clone size: .

CDR3 protein: CASSRDRFDTQYF
CDR3 DNA: TGTGCCAGCAGCAGGGACAGGTTCGATACGCAGTATTTT
V gene: TRBV11-2
D gene: TRBD1
J gene: TRBJ2-3
clone size: .

CDR3 protein: CASNPGGPAGGYTF
CDR3 DNA: TGTGCCAGCAACCCAGGGGGCCCGGCGGGAGGCTACACCTTC
V gene: TRBV2
D gene: TRBD1
J gene: TRBJ1-2
clone size: .

CDR3 protein: CASSSGASGFSYEQYF
CDR3 DNA: TGCGCCAGCAGCTCGGGGGCTAGCGGGTTCTCCTACGAGCAGTACTTC
V gene: TRBV5-1
D gene: TRBD2
J gene: TRBJ2-7
clone size: .

CDR3 protein: CASSDRTGSGELFF
CDR3 DNA: TGTGCCAGCAGCGACCGGACAGGTTCCGGGGAGCTGTTTTTT
V gene: TRBV9
D gene: TRBD1
J gene: TRBJ2-2
clone size: .

CDR3 protein: CASSLTVNYGYTF
CDR3 DNA: TGTGCCAGCAGCTTAACGGTTAACTATGGCTACACCTTC
V gene: TRBV7-9
D gene: .
J gene: TRBJ1-2
clone size: .

CDR3 protein: CASSLPRTGGHEKLFF
CDR3 DNA: TGTGCCAGCAGCTTACCCCGGACAGGGGGCCATGAAAAACTGTTTTTT
V gene: TRBV7-9
D gene: TRBD1
J gene: TRBJ1-4
clone size: .

CDR3 protein: CAISESMAANYGYTF
CDR3 DNA: TGTGCCATCAGTGAGTCGATGGCAGCTAACTATGGCTACACCTTC
V gene: TRBV10-3
D gene: .
J gene: TRBJ1-2
clone size: .

CDR3 protein: CASRTDNTGELFF
CDR3 DNA: TGTGCCAGTCGGACAGACAACACCGGGGAGCTGTTTTTT
V gene: TRBV10-3
D gene: .
J gene: TRBJ2-2
clone size: .

CDR3 protein: CASSLSISGSVNEQYF
CDR3 DNA: TGTGCCAGCAGCTTGTCTATTAGCGGGAGTGTCAACGAGCAGTACTTC
V gene: TRBV5-4
D gene: TRBD2
J gene: TRBJ2-7
clone size: .

CDR3 protein: CASSPSGSYEQYF
CDR3 DNA: TGTGCCAGCTCACCATCGGGGTCTTACGAGCAGTACTTC
V gene: TRBV18
D gene: .
J gene: TRBJ2-7
clone size: .

CDR3 protein: CASSIVDPTRNQPQHF
CDR3 DNA: TGTGCCAGTAGTATAGTCGACCCGACGAGGAATCAGCCCCAGCATTTT
V gene: TRBV19
D gene: .
J gene: TRBJ1-5
clone size: .

CDR3 protein: CASSWDIKDIQYF
CDR3 DNA: TGTGCCAGCAGTTGGGACATCAAAGACATTCAGTACTTC
V gene: TRBV2
D gene: .
J gene: TRBJ2-4
clone size: .

CDR3 protein: CASSFAGLAYGYTF
CDR3 DNA: TGTGCCAGCAGCTTCGCAGGCCTCGCCTATGGCTACACCTTC
V gene: TRBV7-9
D gene: .
J gene: TRBJ1-2
clone size: few

CDR3 protein: CASSPDRVVNEQFF
CDR3 DNA: TGTGCCAGCAGCCCGGACAGGGTGGTCAATGAGCAGTTCTTC
V gene: TRBV7-3
D gene: TRBD1
J gene: TRBJ2-1
clone size: .

CDR3 protein: CASGDGTSNTGELFF
CDR3 DNA: TGTGCCAGCGGTGACGGGACTTCTAACACCGGGGAGCTGTTTTTT
V gene: TRBV9
D gene: .
J gene: TRBJ2-2
clone size: .

CDR3 protein: CASSVGASIQEAFF
CDR3 DNA: TGTGCCAGCAGCGTAGGGGCCTCTATACAAGAGGCTTTCTTT
V gene: TRBV9
D gene: .
J gene: TRBJ1-1
clone size: few

CDR3 protein: CVSNDPRNTEAFF
CDR3 DNA: TGTGTCTCGAACGACCCAAGAAACACTGAAGCTTTCTTT
V gene: TRBV6-6
D gene: .
J gene: TRBJ1-1
clone size: .

CDR3 protein: CSVAKGWVYEQYF
CDR3 DNA: TGCAGCGTCGCAAAGGGATGGGTCTACGAGCAGTACTTC
V gene: TRBV29-1
D gene: .
J gene: TRBJ2-7
clone size: .

CDR3 protein: CASSFTSGANVLTF
CDR3 DNA: TGTGCCAGCAGCTTTACCTCTGGGGCCAACGTCCTGACTTTC
V gene: TRBV7-9
D gene: .
J gene: TRBJ2-6
clone size: few

CDR3 protein: CASSLPPLAANTGELFF
CDR3 DNA: TGCGCCAGCAGCTTACCCCCTCTAGCGGCTAACACCGGGGAGCTGTTTTTT
V gene: TRBV5-1
D gene: TRBD2
J gene: TRBJ2-2
clone size: .

CDR3 protein: CASSLLRTSPNSPLHF
CDR3 DNA: TGTGCCAGCAGTTTACTACGGACCTCCCCCAATTCACCCCTCCACTTT
V gene: TRBV28
D gene: .
J gene: TRBJ1-6
clone size: .

CDR3 protein: CASSEVYGSYNEQFF
CDR3 DNA: TGTGCCAGCAGTGAAGTTTACGGGTCCTACAATGAGCAGTTCTTC
V gene: TRBV6-1
D gene: .
J gene: TRBJ2-1
clone size: .

CDR3 protein: CATSREDSLGNTIYF
CDR3 DNA: TGTGCCACCAGCAGAGAAGACAGCTTAGGAAACACCATATATTTT
V gene: TRBV15
D gene: .
J gene: TRBJ1-3
clone size: .

CDR3 protein: CASSGRLAGDYEQYF
CDR3 DNA: TGTGCCAGCAGTGGCCGGCTAGCGGGAGACTACGAGCAGTACTTC
V gene: TRBV6-6
D gene: TRBD2
J gene: TRBJ2-7
clone size: .

CDR3 protein: CASSVSGLLTYNEQFF
CDR3 DNA: TGTGCCAGCAGTGTATCGGGACTCCTTACCTACAATGAGCAGTTCTTC
V gene: TRBV2
D gene: .
J gene: TRBJ2-1
clone size: .

CDR3 protein: CASSYRTPNSQETQYF
CDR3 DNA: TGTGCCAGCAGTTACCGCACACCGAACAGCCAAGAGACCCAGTACTTC
V gene: TRBV6-5
D gene: .
J gene: TRBJ2-5
clone size: .

CDR3 protein: CASSLIVAAWETQYF
CDR3 DNA: TGTGCCAGCAGCTTAATAGTGGCAGCCTGGGAGACCCAGTACTTC
V gene: TRBV11-2
D gene: .
J gene: TRBJ2-5
clone size: .

CDR3 protein: CASSGSANTGELFF
CDR3 DNA: TGTGCCAGCAGTGGGTCAGCGAACACCGGGGAGCTGTTTTTT
V gene: TRBV2
D gene: .
J gene: TRBJ2-2
clone size: .

CDR3 protein: CASSLTSTYNEQFF
CDR3 DNA: TGTGCCAGCAGCTTAACTAGCACATACAATGAGCAGTTCTTC
V gene: TRBV7-6
D gene: .
J gene: TRBJ2-1
clone size: .

CDR3 protein: CASSSGQGASEAFF
CDR3 DNA: TGCGCCAGCAGCTCAGGACAGGGGGCCTCTGAAGCTTTCTTT
V gene: TRBV5-1
D gene: TRBD1
J gene: TRBJ1-1
clone size: .